This TCR beta chain comes out of a study of Graves' ophthalmopathy and Graves' hyperthyroidism. Whole-study results and caveats: The model predicted progression of ophthalmopathy with a sensitivity of roughly 65%, and its specificity was less than 85%.

Remarks on this clonotype: Antigen unknown.

Scientists amplified the TCR beta CDR3 regions from RNA transcripts. HTBI primers were employed in first-round RT-PCR, then a second-round multiplex PCR followed. TCRdb re-called the multiplex PCR reads with MiXCR, one entry per CDR3 protein. The sample includes roughly 350,000 distinct CDR3 sequences, 17% of them seen just once. The CDR3 consists of 15 residues. With 3 bases removed from V and 4 bases from J, the gap between germline ends came to 15 bases. In germline, CDR1 is ENHRY, CDR2 SYGVKD. This TCR derives from an adult woman with stable Graves' hyperthyroidism. Sample: peripheral blood. This chain links TRBV10-3 with TRBJ2-5, with D possibly being TRBD1 or TRBD2 (6 bases each). CDR3 in DNA: TGTGCCATCAGTGACCTAGGGGGGCTCTCAGAGACCCAGTACTTC. Its protein is CAISDLGGLSETQYF.